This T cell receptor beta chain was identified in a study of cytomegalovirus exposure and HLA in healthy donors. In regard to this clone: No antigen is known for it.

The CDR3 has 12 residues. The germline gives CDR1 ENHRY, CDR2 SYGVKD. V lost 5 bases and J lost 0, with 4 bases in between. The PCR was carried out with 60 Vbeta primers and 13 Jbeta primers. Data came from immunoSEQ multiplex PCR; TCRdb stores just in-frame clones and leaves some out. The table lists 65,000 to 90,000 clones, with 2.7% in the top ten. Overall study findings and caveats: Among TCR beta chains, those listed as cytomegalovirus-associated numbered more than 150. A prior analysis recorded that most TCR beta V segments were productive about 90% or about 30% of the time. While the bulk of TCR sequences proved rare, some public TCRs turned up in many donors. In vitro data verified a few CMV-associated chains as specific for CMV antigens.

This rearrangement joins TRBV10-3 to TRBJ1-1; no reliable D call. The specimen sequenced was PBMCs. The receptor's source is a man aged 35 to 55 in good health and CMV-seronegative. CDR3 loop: CAISSMNTEAFF. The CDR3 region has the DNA TGTGCCATCAGTTCTATGAACACTGAAGCTTTCTTT.